This T cell receptor (beta chain) was sequenced for a study of vaccination effects on CD4 cells after COVID-19. The ViraFEST assay expanded antigen-specific CD4+ T cells with viral peptide pools before sequencing. With nine to eleven days of culture completed, CD4+ T cells were isolated. Participants were given two doses of BNT162b2 or mRNA-1273 vaccine. IL-2 medium took the place of half the medium on both days 3 and 7. The protocol was immunoSEQ multiplex PCR, while the TCRdb copy is restricted to in-frame clones and leaves out a portion. The table shows roughly 70,000 clones, with roughly 76% occurring only once. Regarding this clone: Its matching antigen is unknown.

Material: CD4+ T cells from PBMCs cultured with HCoV-OC43 spike peptides, obtained after COVID-19 vaccination. Described subset: HCoV-OC43 spike overlapping peptide pool stimulation. The sequence was obtained from a human donor who received a COVID-19 vaccine.

The CDR3 region has the DNA TGTGCCAGCAGTTGGGGCGGGGGGGCCCAAGAGACCCAGTACTTC. Encoded protein: CASSWGGGAQETQYF. The J gene is TRBJ2-5, the V gene TRBV6-5; 9 bases fit TRBD2. The V gene's germline CDR1 is MNHEY and CDR2 SVGAGI. The CDR3 sequence is 15 residues long. Losses at the gene ends were 4 bases for V and 1 base for J; bases not matched to a gene: 4.